These T cell receptor beta chains were read from a single sample in a study of blood T cell repertoires in COVID-19. Libraries were prepared by immunoSEQ multiplex PCR; TCRdb keeps only in-frame clonotypes and omits some of them. In the table there are under 250,000 clones, roughly nine tenths of which are singletons. Material for sequencing was peripheral blood. The source of these receptors is a man aged 55 to 70 with COVID-19, enrolled during active disease. Both conserved end residues are part of each CDR3. Each record gives: CDR3 length, J gene, D gene, V gene, clone size, CDR3 DNA, CDR3 protein. The D gene is left open where the match is weak. Only part of the rows carry a size: once, few, many, or a class if the clone is expanded.

14	TRBJ2-7	NA	TRBV10-3	NA	TGTGCCATCGGGCGGGGCGCGGGGTCCTACGAGCAGTACTTC	CAIGRGAGSYEQYF
17	TRBJ1-3	NA	TRBV3-1/TRBV3-2	NA	TGTGCCAGCAGCCAAGAACGACAGTGGAGCTCTGGAAACACCATATATTTT	CASSQERQWSSGNTIYF
17	TRBJ2-2	TRBD1	TRBV10-3	NA	TGTGCCATCAGTGAGAAGGCGGCAGGGGGCGACACCGGGGAGCTGTTTTTT	CAISEKAAGGDTGELFF
14	TRBJ2-7	NA	TRBV5-1	NA	TGCGCCAGCAGCTTGGGGCAGGCGCGCTACGAGCAGTACTTC	CASSLGQARYEQYF
16	TRBJ2-3	TRBD2	TRBV7-9	NA	TGTGCCAGCAGCTCCGGGACTAGCGGGAGTACAGATACGCAGTATTTT	CASSSGTSGSTDTQYF
16	TRBJ2-2	NA	TRBV5-1	NA	TGCGCCAGCAGCTTGGTCGCCTCCCCAGGAACCGGGGAGCTGTTTTTT	CASSLVASPGTGELFF
17	TRBJ1-5	TRBD1	TRBV19	once	TGTGCCAGTAGTACCGGGACAGCTTTATATAGCAATCAGCCCCAGCATTTT	CASSTGTALYSNQPQHF
14	TRBJ1-3	NA	TRBV7-9	NA	TGTGCCAGCAGCTTAGAGCCCACTGGAAACACCATATATTTT	CASSLEPTGNTIYF
14	TRBJ1-2	NA	TRBV7-9	NA	TGTGCCAGCAGCTTGGGGCAGGGCTCGTATGGCTACACCTTC	CASSLGQGSYGYTF
13	TRBJ2-7	NA	TRBV5-1	NA	TGCGCCAGCAGCCCCGGACATAACTACGAGCAGTACTTC	CASSPGHNYEQYF
13	TRBJ1-1	NA	TRBV28	once	TGTGCCAGCAGTGGCGAGGTGCGTTCGTGGGCTTTCTTT	CASSGEVRSWAFF
15	TRBJ1-2	TRBD1	TRBV9	NA	TGTGCCAGCAGCTATCGGACAGGTTTTATGGGTGGCTACACCTTC	CASSYRTGFMGGYTF
17	TRBJ1-1	TRBD1	TRBV18	NA	TGTGCCAGCTCACACCACCAACAAGGGACAGGGGAACCTGAAGCTTTCTTT	CASSHHQQGTGEPEAFF
13	TRBJ1-3	TRBD1	TRBV29-1	NA	TGCAGCGTTGATGACAGGGTCGGAAACACCATATATTTT	CSVDDRVGNTIYF
17	TRBJ1-6	NA	TRBV27	NA	TGTGCCAGCAGGACCTTATCGGGAAGCTCCTATAATTCACCCCTCCACTTT	CASRTLSGSSYNSPLHF
15	TRBJ2-5	TRBD2	TRBV19	NA	TGTGCCAGTAGTAGTGGTAGCGGGAGTTGGGAGACCCAGTACTTC	CASSSGSGSWETQYF
16	TRBJ2-2	NA	TRBV5-1	NA	TGCGCCAGCAGCCGTGGGGGGGGCGCAAGGACCGGGGAGCTGTTTTTT	CASSRGGGARTGELFF
15	TRBJ2-7	TRBD2	TRBV7-3	once	TGTGCCAGCAGCTTAACAGGGACTAGGGTTCACGAGCAGTACTTC	CASSLTGTRVHEQYF
16	TRBJ2-7	TRBD2	TRBV6-6	once	TGTGCCAGCAGCCTAGCGGGGCCTTATTCCTCCTACGAGCAGTACTTC	CASSLAGPYSSYEQYF
16	TRBJ2-1	TRBD2	TRBV11-2	few	TGTGCCAGCAGCTTAAACCTAGCGGGGGAATACAATGAGCAGTTCTTC	CASSLNLAGEYNEQFF
15	TRBJ2-7	TRBD1	TRBV10-2	once	TGCGCCAGCATCCCGAAGGTGGCAGGGGGCTACGAGCAGTACTTC	CASIPKVAGGYEQYF
19	TRBJ2-2	NA	TRBV21-1	NA	TGTGCCAGCAGCCCACCGGGACTAGCGGGAGATCGGAACACCGGGGAGCTGTTTTTT	CASSPPGLAGDRNTGELFF
12	TRBJ2-1	NA	TRBV5-6	NA	TGTGCCAGCAGCCCGACGGGCCGGGGAAAGTTCTTC	CASSPTGRGKFF
14	TRBJ2-2	NA	TRBV19	few	TGTGCCAGTAGTTCGAGGGCCGAGTCCGGGGAGCTGTTTTTT	CASSSRAESGELFF
16	TRBJ2-1	NA	TRBV7-8	NA	TGTGCCAGCAGCGCCAGGGATCCTAGCTCCTACAATGAGCAGTTCTTC	CASSARDPSSYNEQFF
17	TRBJ1-5	NA	TRBV4-1	NA	TGCGCCAGCAGCCAAGGCACCGCAGGGATTAGCAATCAGCCCCAGCATTTT	CASSQGTAGISNQPQHF
13	TRBJ2-3	NA	TRBV18	NA	TGTGCCAGCTCACTCCGACTCACAGATACGCAGTATTTT	CASSLRLTDTQYF
13	TRBJ2-2	NA	TRBV10-2	NA	TGCGCCAGCAGTGACTACGCGAACGGGGAGCTGTTTTTT	CASSDYANGELFF
14	TRBJ1-1	NA	TRBV3-1/TRBV3-2	NA	TGTGCCAGCAGCCAAGCTTCGGTGAACACTGAAGCTTTCTTT	CASSQASVNTEAFF
14	TRBJ2-2	NA	TRBV19	NA	TGTGCCAGCCGGAGGAGGGCGGGCACCGGGGAGCTGTTTTTT	CASRRRAGTGELFF
14	TRBJ2-7	TRBD2	TRBV3-1/TRBV3-2	NA	TGTGCCAGCAGCCAAGGACTAGCGGGAGAAGGGCAGTACTTC	CASSQGLAGEGQYF
17	TRBJ1-4	NA	TRBV30	NA	TGTGCCTGGAACTACTTAGGCCCGGGATCCACAATGGGAAAACTGTTTTTT	CAWNYLGPGSTMGKLFF
17	TRBJ2-2	NA	TRBV3-1/TRBV3-2	NA	TGTGCCAGCAGCCAACCCGCGCTACTAACGAACACCGGGGAGCTGTTTTTT	CASSQPALLTNTGELFF
13	TRBJ2-5	NA	TRBV18	NA	TGTGCCAGCTCACCAGGGCAAATGGAGACCCAGTACTTC	CASSPGQMETQYF
13	TRBJ1-1	TRBD1	TRBV25-1	NA	TGTGCCAGCAGTCTAAGGGGGCTCATGGAAGCTTTCTTT	CASSLRGLMEAFF
13	TRBJ2-1	TRBD2	TRBV12-3/TRBV12-4	NA	TGTGCCACCAGTCGGGGAGGGTACAATGAGCAGTTCTTC	CATSRGGYNEQFF
15	TRBJ1-4	TRBD1	TRBV5-1	NA	TGCGCCAGCAGCTTGGGAGGGGGCAATAATGAAAAACTGTTTTTT	CASSLGGGNNEKLFF
15	TRBJ1-2	TRBD1	TRBV18	NA	TGTGCCAGCTCACCGGGCGCAGGGGGTCAGGAGGGCTACACCTTC	CASSPGAGGQEGYTF
15	TRBJ1-2	NA	TRBV21-1	NA	TGTGCCAGCAGCAAAGGGGGACAGGGGGCCGGCGGCTACACCTTC	CASSKGGQGAGGYTF
15	TRBJ2-7	NA	TRBV14	NA	TGTGCCAGCAGCCAAGATACTCTCCGCTCCTACGAGCAGTACTTC	CASSQDTLRSYEQYF
16	TRBJ2-1	NA	TRBV5-1	NA	TGCGCCAGCAGCTTGGCAGGTTCAGGGATCCTCAATGAGCAGTTCTTC	CASSLAGSGILNEQFF
15	TRBJ1-4	NA	TRBV9	NA	TGTGCCAGCAGCCCGAGGGACAACGCTAATGAAAAACTGTTTTTT	CASSPRDNANEKLFF
12	TRBJ1-2	NA	TRBV3-1/TRBV3-2	NA	TGTGCCAGCAGCCCCGAGGGAATCGGCTACACCTTC	CASSPEGIGYTF
14	TRBJ2-1	NA	TRBV12-5	NA	TGTGCTAGTGGTTTACGACTAGAGGGGAATGAGCAGTTCTTC	CASGLRLEGNEQFF
15	TRBJ1-2	TRBD1	TRBV19	NA	TGTGCCAGTAGCATACAGGGGTCCGCTTACTATGGCTACACCTTC	CASSIQGSAYYGYTF
13	TRBJ2-1	NA	TRBV3-1/TRBV3-2	NA	TGTGCCAGCAGCCTAACGCTAGACCTTGAGCAGTTCTTC	CASSLTLDLEQFF